This T cell receptor beta chain was sequenced for a study of cytomegalovirus exposure and HLA in healthy donors. The CDR3 extends over 14 amino acids. Per the germline V gene, CDR1 is SGHTA and CDR2 is FQGNSA. The V and J ends lost 3 bases and 6 bases, in that order; junction bases with no gene match: 6. Healthy individuals who donated bone marrow served as the donors. The donors, nominally healthy at sampling, likely had unrecorded immune exposures. PCR primers comprised 60 Vbeta and 13 Jbeta primers. Profiled with immunoSEQ multiplex PCR; TCRdb holds only in-frame clones, not every one. This repertoire shows some 130,000 clones, around 77% found once; its top ten account for about 4.9%.

The receptor was derived from a man in his thirties or forties in good health. What was sequenced was PBMCs. V is TRBV7-2 and J is TRBJ2-5; 8 nucleotides agree with TRBD2. Here the CDR3 reads CASSFGGESKTQYF. The DNA for the CDR3 is TGTGCCAGCAGCTTCGGGGGGGAGTCGAAGACCCAGTACTTC.